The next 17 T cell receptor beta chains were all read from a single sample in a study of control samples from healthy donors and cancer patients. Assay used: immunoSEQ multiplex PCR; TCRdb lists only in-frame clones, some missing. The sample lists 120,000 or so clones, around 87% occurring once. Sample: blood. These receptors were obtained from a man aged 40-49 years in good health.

CDR3 DNA: TGTGCCAGCTCCTTCTTGGGGGCGGGATTGACCAATGAGCAGTTCTTC. Translated: CASSFLGAGLTNEQFF. J is TRBJ2-1 and V is TRBV18, with D perhaps being TRBD1 or TRBD2 (6 bases each). The CDR3 spans 16 residues. With 6 bases removed from V and 6 bases from J, the gap between germline ends came to 21 bases. Germline V gene lookup returns CDR1 KGHSH and CDR2 LQKENI.

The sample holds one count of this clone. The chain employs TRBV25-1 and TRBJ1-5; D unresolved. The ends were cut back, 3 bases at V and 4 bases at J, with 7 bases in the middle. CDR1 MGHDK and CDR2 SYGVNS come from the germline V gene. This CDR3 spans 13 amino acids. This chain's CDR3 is CASSDKGNQPQHF. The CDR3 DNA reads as TGTGCCAGCAGTGACAAAGGTAATCAGCCCCAGCATTTT.

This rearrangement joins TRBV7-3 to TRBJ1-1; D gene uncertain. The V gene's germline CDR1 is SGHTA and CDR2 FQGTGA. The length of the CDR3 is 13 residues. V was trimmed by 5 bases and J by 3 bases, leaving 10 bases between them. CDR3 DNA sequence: TGTGCCAGCAGCATCTCCTCGTACACTGAAGCTTTCTTT. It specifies CASSISSYTEAFF.

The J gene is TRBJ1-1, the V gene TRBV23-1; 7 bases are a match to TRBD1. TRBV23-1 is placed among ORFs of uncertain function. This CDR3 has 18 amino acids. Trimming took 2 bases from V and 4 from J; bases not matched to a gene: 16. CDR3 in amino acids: CASSQTPPPDRERTEAFF. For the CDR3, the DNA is TGCGCCAGCAGTCAAACCCCGCCACCCGACAGGGAGCGCACTGAAGCTTTCTTT.

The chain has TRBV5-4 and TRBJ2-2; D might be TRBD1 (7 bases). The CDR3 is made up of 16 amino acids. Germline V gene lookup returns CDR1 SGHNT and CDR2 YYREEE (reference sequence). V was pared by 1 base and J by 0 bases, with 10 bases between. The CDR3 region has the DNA TGTGCCAGCAGCTTGCAGGGGGAGGCGAACACCGGGGAGCTGTTTTTT. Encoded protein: CASSLQGEANTGELFF.

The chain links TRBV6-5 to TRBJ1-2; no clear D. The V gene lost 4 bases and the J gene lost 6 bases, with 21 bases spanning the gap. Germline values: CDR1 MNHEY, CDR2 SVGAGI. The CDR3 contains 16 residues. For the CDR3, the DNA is TGTGCCAGCAGTTCCCCTGACAAGTCACCCTATCATGGCTACACCTTC. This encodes CASSSPDKSPYHGYTF.

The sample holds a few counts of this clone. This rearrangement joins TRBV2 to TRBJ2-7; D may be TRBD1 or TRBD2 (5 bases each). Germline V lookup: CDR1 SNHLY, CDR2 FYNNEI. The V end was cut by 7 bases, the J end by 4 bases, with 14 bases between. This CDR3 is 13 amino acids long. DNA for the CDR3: TGTGCCAGCAAGGGGACCGGACAATACGAGCAGTACTTC. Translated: CASKGTGQYEQYF.

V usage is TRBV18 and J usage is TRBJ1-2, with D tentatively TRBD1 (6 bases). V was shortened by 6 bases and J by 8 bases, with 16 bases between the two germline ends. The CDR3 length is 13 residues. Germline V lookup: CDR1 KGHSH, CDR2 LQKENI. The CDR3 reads CASSSGDIYGYTF. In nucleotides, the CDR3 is TGTGCCAGCTCGTCAGGGGATATCTACGGCTACACCTTC.

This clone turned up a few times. CDR3 sequence reads: CAWSVLGARGNEKLFF. The CDR3 DNA reads TGTGCCTGGAGTGTGCTAGGGGCGAGGGGTAATGAAAAACTGTTTTTT. V gene TRBV30 combines with J gene TRBJ1-4; weak D call: TRBD1 (5 bases). The germline V and J ends were trimmed by 0 bases and 4 bases, with 15 bases remaining between them. This CDR3 comprises 16 residues. The germline CDR1 and CDR2 sequences are GTSNPN and SVGIG (reference sequence).

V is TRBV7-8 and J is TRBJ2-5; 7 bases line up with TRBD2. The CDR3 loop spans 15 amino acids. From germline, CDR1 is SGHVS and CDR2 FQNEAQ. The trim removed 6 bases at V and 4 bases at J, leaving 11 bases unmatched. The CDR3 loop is CASRLSAGRGETQYF. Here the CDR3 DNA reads TGTGCCAGCAGGTTATCAGCGGGGAGGGGAGAGACCCAGTACTTC.

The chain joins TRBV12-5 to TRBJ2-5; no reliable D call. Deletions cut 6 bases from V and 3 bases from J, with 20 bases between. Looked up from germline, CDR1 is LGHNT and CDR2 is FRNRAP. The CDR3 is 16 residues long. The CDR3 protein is CASGPGSSSLKETQYF. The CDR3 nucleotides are TGTGCTAGTGGCCCGGGCAGTTCGTCTCTAAAAGAGACCCAGTACTTC.

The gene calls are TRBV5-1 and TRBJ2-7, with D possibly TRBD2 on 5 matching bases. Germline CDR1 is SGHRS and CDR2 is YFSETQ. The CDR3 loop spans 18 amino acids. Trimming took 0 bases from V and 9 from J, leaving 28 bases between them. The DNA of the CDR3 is TGCGCCAGCAGCTTGGCCCCGGGAAACAGCCCTGCGAACGAGGGGCAGTACTTC. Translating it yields CASSLAPGNSPANEGQYF.

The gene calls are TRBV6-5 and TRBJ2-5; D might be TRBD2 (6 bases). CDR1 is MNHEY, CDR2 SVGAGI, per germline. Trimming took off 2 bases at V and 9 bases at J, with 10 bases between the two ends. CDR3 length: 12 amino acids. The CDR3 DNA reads TGTGCCAGCAGTTACGGCGGAGGGGCCCAGTACTTC. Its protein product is CASSYGGGAQYF.

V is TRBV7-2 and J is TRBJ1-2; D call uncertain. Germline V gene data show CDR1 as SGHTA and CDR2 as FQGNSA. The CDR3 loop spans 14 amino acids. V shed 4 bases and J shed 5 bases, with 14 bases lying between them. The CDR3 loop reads CASSSASVAYGYTF. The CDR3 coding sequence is TGTGCCAGCAGCTCCGCTTCGGTAGCTTATGGCTACACCTTC.

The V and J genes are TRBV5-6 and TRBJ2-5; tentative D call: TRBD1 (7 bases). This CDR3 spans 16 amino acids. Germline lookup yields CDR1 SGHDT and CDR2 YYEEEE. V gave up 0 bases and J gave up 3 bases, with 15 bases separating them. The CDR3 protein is CASSLAGQGGKETQYF. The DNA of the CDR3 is TGTGCCAGCAGCTTGGCCGGGCAGGGGGGAAAAGAGACCCAGTACTTC.

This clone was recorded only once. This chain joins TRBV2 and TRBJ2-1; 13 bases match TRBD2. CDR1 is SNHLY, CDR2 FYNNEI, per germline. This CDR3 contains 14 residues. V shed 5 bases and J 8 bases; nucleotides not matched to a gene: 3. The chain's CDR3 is CASSTSGGDYEQFF. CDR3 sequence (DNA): TGTGCCAGCAGTACTAGCGGGGGGGATTATGAGCAGTTCTTC. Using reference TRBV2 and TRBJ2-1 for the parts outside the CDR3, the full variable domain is EPEVTQTPSHQVTQMGQEVILRCVPISNHLYFYWYRQILGQKVEFLVSFYNNEISEKSEIFDDQFSVERPDGSNFTLKIRSTKLEDSAMYFCASSTSGGDYEQFFGPGTRLTVL.

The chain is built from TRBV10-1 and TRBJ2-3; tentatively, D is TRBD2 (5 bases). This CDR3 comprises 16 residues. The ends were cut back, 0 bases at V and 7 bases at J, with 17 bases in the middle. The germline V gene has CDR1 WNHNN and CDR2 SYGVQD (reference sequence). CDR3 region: CASSESSAPGTHTQYF. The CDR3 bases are TGCGCCAGCAGTGAGTCTAGCGCTCCGGGAACACATACGCAGTATTTT.